The T cell receptor (beta chain) described here comes from a study of molecular identifiers for immune sequencing clone quantification. From the PCR reads, TCRdb called clonotypes with MiXCR, one entry per CDR3 protein. The profile shows some 590,000 distinct CDR3 sequences, 25% of them singletons. V was pared by 0 bases and J by 7 bases, with 9 bases between. This CDR3 contains 13 residues. Germline V CDR1 and CDR2: SGHAT, FQNNGV. The naive CD8 libraries originated from between 20,000 and 1,000,000 sorted cells and drew on 10%, 30% or 50% RNA. The rearrangement links TRBV11-2 to TRBJ1-1; perhaps TRBD1 as D (5 bases). The source of this sequence is a human donor in good health. Some libraries in this study had Jurkat cell RNA spiked in. Sequencing used naive CD8+ T cells from blood, with Jurkat cell RNA spiked in. Noted subset: FACS-sorted CD8+CD4-CCR7+CD45RA+ naive T cells. The CDR3 DNA reads TGTGCCAGCAGCTTAGATGTGGGGGGTGAAGCTTTCTTT. Protein product: CASSLDVGGEAFF.